The present entry profiles one T cell receptor (beta chain) with its context. CDR3 length: 14 residues. Germline CDR1 is SGDLS and CDR2 is YYNGEE. V lost 4 bases to trimming and J lost 5 bases, with 13 bases between them. The data derive from a study of cytomegalovirus exposure and HLA in healthy donors. Primers: 60 Vbeta forward and 13 Jbeta reverse. Sequencing used immunoSEQ multiplex PCR; TCRdb keeps in-frame clones, though not all of them. The table lists more than 150,000 clones, about 79% of them singletons. The rearrangement joins TRBV9 to TRBJ1-5, with D perhaps matching TRBD1 (6 bases). The clonotype originates from a man aged 18 to 35 in good health and CMV-seronegative. The sequenced sample consisted of PBMCs. The DNA of the CDR3 is TGTGCCAGCAGCACGACAGGTTGGGATCAGCCCCAGCATTTT. This translates into CASSTTGWDQPQHF.